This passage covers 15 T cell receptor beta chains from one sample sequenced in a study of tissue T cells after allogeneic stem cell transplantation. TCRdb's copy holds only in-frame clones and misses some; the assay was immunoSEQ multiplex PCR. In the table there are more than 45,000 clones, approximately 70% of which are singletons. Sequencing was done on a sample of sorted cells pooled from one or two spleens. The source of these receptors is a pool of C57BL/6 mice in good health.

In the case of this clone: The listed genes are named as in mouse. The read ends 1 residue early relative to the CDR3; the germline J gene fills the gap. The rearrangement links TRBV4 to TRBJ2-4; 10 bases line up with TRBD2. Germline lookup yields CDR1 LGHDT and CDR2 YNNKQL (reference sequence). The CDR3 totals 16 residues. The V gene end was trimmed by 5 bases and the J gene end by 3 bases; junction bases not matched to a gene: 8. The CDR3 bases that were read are TGTGCCAGCAGCACTACTGGGGGGGAGAGACAAAACACCTTGTAC. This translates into CASSTTGGERQNTLY. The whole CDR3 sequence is CASSTTGGERQNTLYF.

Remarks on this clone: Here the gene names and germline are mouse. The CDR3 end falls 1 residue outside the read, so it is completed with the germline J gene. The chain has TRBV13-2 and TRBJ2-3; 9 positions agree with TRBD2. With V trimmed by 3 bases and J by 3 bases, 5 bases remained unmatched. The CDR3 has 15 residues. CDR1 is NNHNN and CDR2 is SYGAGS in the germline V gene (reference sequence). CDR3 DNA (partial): TGTGCCAGCGGTGGATGGGGGGGCGGAGCAGAAACGCTGTAT. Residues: CASGGWGGGAETLY. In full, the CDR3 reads CASGGWGGGAETLYF.

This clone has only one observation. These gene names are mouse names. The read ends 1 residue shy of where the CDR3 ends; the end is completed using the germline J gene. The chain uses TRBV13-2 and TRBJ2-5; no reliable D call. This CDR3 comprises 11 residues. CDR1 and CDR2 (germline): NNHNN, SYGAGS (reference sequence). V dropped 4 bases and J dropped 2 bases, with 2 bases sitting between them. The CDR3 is CASGPQDTQYF. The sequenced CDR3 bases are TGTGCCAGCGGTCCCCAAGACACCCAGTAC.

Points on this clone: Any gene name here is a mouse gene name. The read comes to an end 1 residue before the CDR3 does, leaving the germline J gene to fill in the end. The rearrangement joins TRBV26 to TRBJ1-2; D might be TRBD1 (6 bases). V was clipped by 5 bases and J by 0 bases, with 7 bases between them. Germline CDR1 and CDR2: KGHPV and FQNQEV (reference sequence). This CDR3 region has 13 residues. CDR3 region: CASSRGANSDYTF. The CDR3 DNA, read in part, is TGTGCCAGCAGTAGGGGGGCAAACTCCGACTACACC.

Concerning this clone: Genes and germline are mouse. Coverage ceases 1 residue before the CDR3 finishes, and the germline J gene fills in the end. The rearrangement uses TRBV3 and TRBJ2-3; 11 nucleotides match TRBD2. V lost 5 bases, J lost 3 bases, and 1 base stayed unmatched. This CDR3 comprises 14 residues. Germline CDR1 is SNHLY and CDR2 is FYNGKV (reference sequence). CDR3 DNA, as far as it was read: TGTGCCAGCAGCAGGGACTGGGGGGCAGAAACGCTGTAT. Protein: CASSRDWGAETLY. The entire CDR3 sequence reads CASSRDWGAETLYF.

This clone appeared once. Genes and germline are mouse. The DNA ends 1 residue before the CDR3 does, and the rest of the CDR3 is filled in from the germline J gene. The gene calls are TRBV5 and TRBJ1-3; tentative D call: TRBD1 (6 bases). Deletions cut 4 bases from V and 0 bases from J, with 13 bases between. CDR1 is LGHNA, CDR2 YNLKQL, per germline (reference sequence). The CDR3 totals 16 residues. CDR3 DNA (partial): TGTGCCAGCAGCCCCGCGGGACAAACTTCTGGAAATACGCTCTAT. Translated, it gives CASSPAGQTSGNTLY. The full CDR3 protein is CASSPAGQTSGNTLYF.

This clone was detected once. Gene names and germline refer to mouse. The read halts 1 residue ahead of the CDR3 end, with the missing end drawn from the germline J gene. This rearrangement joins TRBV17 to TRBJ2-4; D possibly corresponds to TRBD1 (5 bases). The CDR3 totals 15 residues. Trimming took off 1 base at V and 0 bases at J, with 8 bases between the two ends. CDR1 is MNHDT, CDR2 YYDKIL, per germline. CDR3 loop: CASSRARGSQNTLYF. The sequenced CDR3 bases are TGTGCTAGCAGTAGAGCTAGGGGTAGTCAAAACACCTTGTAC.

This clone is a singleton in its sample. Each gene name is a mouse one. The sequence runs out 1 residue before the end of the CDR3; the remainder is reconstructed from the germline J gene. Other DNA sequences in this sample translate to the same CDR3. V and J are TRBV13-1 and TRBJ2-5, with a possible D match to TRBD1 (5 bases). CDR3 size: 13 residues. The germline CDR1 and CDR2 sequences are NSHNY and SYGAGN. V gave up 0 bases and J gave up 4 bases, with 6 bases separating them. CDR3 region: CASSDGTKDTQYF. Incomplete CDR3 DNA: TGTGCCAGCAGTGATGGGACAAAAGACACCCAGTAC.

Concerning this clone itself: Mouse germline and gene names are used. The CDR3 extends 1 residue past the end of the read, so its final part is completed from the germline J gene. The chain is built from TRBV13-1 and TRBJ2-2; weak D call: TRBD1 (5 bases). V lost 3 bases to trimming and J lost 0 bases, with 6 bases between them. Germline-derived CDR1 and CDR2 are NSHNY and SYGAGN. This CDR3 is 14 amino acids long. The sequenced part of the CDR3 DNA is TGTGCCAGCAGTGCCAGGGCAAACACCGGGCAGCTCTAC. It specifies CASSARANTGQLY. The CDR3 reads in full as CASSARANTGQLYF.

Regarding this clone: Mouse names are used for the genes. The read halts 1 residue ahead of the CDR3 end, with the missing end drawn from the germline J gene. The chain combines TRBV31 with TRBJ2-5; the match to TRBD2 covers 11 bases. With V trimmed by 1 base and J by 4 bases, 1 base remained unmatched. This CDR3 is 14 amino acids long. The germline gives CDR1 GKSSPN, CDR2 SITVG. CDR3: CAWSPGLGEDTQYF. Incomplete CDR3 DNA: TGTGCCTGGAGTCCGGGACTGGGGGAAGACACCCAGTAC.

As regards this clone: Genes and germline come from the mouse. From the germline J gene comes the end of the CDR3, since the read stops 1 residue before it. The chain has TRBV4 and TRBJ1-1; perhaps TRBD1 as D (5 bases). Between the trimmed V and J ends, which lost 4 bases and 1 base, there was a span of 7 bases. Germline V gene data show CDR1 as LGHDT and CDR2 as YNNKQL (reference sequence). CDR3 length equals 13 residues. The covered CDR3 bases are TGTGCCAGCAGCTTGGGACTAAACACAGAAGTCTTC. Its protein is CASSLGLNTEVF. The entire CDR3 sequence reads CASSLGLNTEVFF.

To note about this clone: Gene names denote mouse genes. The CDR3 protein is CASSRGTSNQDTQYF. The DNA read from the CDR3 is TGTGCTAGCAGTAGGGGGACATCTAACCAAGACACCCAGTAC. The chain is built from TRBV17 and TRBJ2-5; the D gene is possibly TRBD1 (6 bases). Coverage ceases 1 residue before the CDR3 finishes, and the germline J gene fills in the end. Trimming shortened V by 3 bases and J by 0 bases, and 10 bases separated the two germline ends. The CDR3 has 15 residues. Germline assignment: CDR1 MNHDT and CDR2 YYDKIL.

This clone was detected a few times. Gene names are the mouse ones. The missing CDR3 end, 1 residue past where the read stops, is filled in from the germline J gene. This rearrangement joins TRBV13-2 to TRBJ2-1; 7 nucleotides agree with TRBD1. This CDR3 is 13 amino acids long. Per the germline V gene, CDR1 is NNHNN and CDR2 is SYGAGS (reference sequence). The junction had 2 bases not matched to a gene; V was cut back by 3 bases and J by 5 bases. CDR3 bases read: TGTGCCAGCGGTGTTACAGGGGATGCTGAGCAGTTC. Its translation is CASGVTGDAEQF. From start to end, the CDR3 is CASGVTGDAEQFF.

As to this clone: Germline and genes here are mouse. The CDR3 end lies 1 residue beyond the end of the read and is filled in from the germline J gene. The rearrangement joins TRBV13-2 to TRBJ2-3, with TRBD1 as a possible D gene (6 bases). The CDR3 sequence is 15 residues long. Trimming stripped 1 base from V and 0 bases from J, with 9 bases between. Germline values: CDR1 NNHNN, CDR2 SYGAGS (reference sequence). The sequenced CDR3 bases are TGTGCCAGCGGTGATCTGGACAGTAGTGCAGAAACGCTGTAT. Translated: CASGDLDSSAETLY. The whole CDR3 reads CASGDLDSSAETLYF.

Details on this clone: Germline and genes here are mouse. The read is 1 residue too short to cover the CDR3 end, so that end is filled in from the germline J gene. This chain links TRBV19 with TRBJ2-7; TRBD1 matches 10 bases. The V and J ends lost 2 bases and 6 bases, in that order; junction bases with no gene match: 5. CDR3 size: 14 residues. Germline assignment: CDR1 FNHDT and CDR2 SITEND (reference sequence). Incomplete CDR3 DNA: TGTGCCAGCAGTATCGGGACAGGGGAGGGTGAACAGTAC. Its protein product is CASSIGTGEGEQY. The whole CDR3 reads CASSIGTGEGEQYF.